A selection of T cell receptor beta chains follows, all from one sample in a study of blood T cell repertoires in COVID-19. This table comes from immunoSEQ multiplex PCR, and its TCRdb copy is limited to in-frame clones, with some not included. The sample holds roughly 230,000 clones, roughly 87% seen once. The sample consisted of peripheral blood. Receptor source: a human donor in a cohort sampled during active COVID-19. The CDR3 runs from the conserved cysteine through the conserved F or W. The D gene is left open where the match is weak. The size of a clone is reported for some rows only, either as once, few or many, or as a class for expanded clones.

CDR3 DNA: TGTGCCAGCAGCCACACAGGGGGAGGGTTTAGGGCGTACACTGAAGCTTTCTTT
CDR3 protein: CASSHTGGGFRAYTEAFF
V gene: TRBV14
J gene: TRBJ1-1
D gene: TRBD1
clone size: NA

CDR3 DNA: TGTGCCAGCAGCCCAGGGGGATACGAGCAGTACTTC
CDR3 protein: CASSPGGYEQYF
V gene: TRBV5-4
J gene: TRBJ2-7
D gene: TRBD1
clone size: NA

CDR3 DNA: TGTGCCAGCAGCTTGGAGGCCCAGGGGAGTTACGACACTGAAGCTTTCTTT
CDR3 protein: CASSLEAQGSYDTEAFF
V gene: TRBV5-6
J gene: TRBJ1-1
D gene: NA
clone size: NA

CDR3 DNA: TGTGCCACCAGCAGCCTAGGACAGAAAAGCCCTAGCAATCAGCCCCAGCATTTT
CDR3 protein: CATSSLGQKSPSNQPQHF
V gene: TRBV15
J gene: TRBJ1-5
D gene: NA
clone size: NA

CDR3 DNA: TGTGCCAGCTCACCGGCGGGAGGAGCCGGGGGTGAGCAGTTCTTC
CDR3 protein: CASSPAGGAGGEQFF
V gene: TRBV18
J gene: TRBJ2-1
D gene: TRBD2
clone size: NA

CDR3 DNA: TGTGCCTGGAGCCGGGACAGGGGTCAACACGAGCAGTACTTC
CDR3 protein: CAWSRDRGQHEQYF
V gene: TRBV30
J gene: TRBJ2-7
D gene: TRBD1
clone size: NA

CDR3 DNA: TGCGCCAGCAGCTCGGACAGGGACACTGAAGCTTTCTTT
CDR3 protein: CASSSDRDTEAFF
V gene: TRBV5-1
J gene: TRBJ1-1
D gene: TRBD1
clone size: NA

CDR3 DNA: TGTGCCAGTAGTATAGATCCCGAGGGAAATGAAGCTTTCTTT
CDR3 protein: CASSIDPEGNEAFF
V gene: TRBV19
J gene: TRBJ1-1
D gene: NA
clone size: NA

CDR3 DNA: TGTGCCACCAGCAGAGACCTAGCGGGAGCACTCGAGCAGTACTTC
CDR3 protein: CATSRDLAGALEQYF
V gene: TRBV15
J gene: TRBJ2-7
D gene: TRBD2
clone size: NA

CDR3 DNA: TGTGCCAGCACCCCGGAGGGTAATTCACCCCTCCACTTT
CDR3 protein: CASTPEGNSPLHF
V gene: TRBV6-5
J gene: TRBJ1-6
D gene: NA
clone size: NA

CDR3 DNA: TGTGCCAGCTCACCCCGGGACAGGGGTAATGGCTACACCTTC
CDR3 protein: CASSPRDRGNGYTF
V gene: TRBV18
J gene: TRBJ1-2
D gene: TRBD1
clone size: NA

CDR3 DNA: TGCGCCAGCAGCCAAGATCCCCCGCTGAGCACTGAAGCTTTCTTT
CDR3 protein: CASSQDPPLSTEAFF
V gene: TRBV4-3
J gene: TRBJ1-1
D gene: NA
clone size: once

CDR3 DNA: TGTGCCAGCAGCTTAGTAGGCACTACAAACACTGAAGCTTTCTTT
CDR3 protein: CASSLVGTTNTEAFF
V gene: TRBV7-8
J gene: TRBJ1-1
D gene: NA
clone size: NA

CDR3 DNA: TGTGCCACCAGTGATTTGGGTGGGGGCGCCGGCTACAATGAGCAGTTCTTC
CDR3 protein: CATSDLGGGAGYNEQFF
V gene: TRBV24-1
J gene: TRBJ2-1
D gene: NA
clone size: NA

CDR3 DNA: TGTGCCAGCAGCTTCGGGGAGGGTGAAGCTTTCTTT
CDR3 protein: CASSFGEGEAFF
V gene: TRBV5-4
J gene: TRBJ1-1
D gene: NA
clone size: NA

CDR3 DNA: TGCGCCAGCAGTCTTGTGAACACTGAAGCTTTCTTT
CDR3 protein: CASSLVNTEAFF
V gene: TRBV10-2
J gene: TRBJ1-1
D gene: NA
clone size: NA